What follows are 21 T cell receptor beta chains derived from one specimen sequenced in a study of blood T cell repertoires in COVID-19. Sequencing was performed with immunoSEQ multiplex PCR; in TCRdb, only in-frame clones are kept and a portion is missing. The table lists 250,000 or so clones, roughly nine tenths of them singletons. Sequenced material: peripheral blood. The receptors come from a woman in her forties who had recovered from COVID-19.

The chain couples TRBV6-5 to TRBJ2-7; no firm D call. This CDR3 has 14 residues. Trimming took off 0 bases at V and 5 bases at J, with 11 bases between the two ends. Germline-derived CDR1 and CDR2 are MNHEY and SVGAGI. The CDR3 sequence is CASSYSTFSNEQYF. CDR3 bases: TGTGCCAGCAGTTACTCTACATTCTCGAACGAGCAGTACTTC.

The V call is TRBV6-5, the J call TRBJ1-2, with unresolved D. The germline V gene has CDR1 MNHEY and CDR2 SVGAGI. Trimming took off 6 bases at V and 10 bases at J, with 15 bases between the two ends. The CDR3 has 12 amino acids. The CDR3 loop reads CASRDTLADYTF. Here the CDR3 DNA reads TGTGCCAGCAGAGACACCCTCGCCGACTACACCTTC.

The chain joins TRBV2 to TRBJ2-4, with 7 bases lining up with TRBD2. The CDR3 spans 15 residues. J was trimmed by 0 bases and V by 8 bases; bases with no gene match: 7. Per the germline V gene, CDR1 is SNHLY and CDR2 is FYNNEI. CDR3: CASLGGGIAKNIQYF. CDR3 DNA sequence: TGTGCCAGCCTCGGGGGAGGGATAGCCAAAAACATTCAGTACTTC. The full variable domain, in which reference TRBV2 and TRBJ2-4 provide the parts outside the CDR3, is EPEVTQTPSHQVTQMGQEVILRCVPISNHLYFYWYRQILGQKVEFLVSFYNNEISEKSEIFDDQFSVERPDGSNFTLKIRSTKLEDSAMYFCASLGGGIAKNIQYFGAGTRLSVL.

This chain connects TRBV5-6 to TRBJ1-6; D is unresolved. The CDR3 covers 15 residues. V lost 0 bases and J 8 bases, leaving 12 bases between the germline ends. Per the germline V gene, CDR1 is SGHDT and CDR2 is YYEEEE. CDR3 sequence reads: CASSLAGGSDSPLHF. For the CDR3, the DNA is TGTGCCAGCAGCTTGGCTGGAGGTTCTGATTCACCCCTCCACTTT. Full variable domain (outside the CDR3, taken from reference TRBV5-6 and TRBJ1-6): DAGVTQSPTHLIKTRGQQVTLRCSPKSGHDTVSWYQQALGQGPQFIFQYYEEEERQRGNFPDRFSGHQFPNYSSELNVNALLLGDSALYLCASSLAGGSDSPLHFGNGTRLTVT.

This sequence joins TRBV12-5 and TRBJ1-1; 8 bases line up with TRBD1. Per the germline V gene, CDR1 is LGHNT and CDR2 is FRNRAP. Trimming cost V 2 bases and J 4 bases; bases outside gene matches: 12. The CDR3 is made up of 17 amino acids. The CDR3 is CASGLFTPRQGSTEAFF. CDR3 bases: TGTGCTAGTGGTTTGTTCACCCCAAGACAGGGGTCCACTGAAGCTTTCTTT.

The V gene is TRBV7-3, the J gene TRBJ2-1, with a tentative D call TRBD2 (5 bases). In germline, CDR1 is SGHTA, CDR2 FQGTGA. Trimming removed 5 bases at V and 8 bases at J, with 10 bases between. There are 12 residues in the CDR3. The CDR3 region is CASSAPGYEQFF. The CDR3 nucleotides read TGTGCCAGCAGCGCGCCGGGATATGAGCAGTTCTTC.

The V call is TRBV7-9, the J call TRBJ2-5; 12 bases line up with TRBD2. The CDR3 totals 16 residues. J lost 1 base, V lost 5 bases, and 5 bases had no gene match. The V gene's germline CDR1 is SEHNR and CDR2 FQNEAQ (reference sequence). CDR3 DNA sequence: TGTGCCAGCAGCCGCCGGACTAGCGGGGCCCAAGAGACCCAGTACTTC. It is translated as CASSRRTSGAQETQYF. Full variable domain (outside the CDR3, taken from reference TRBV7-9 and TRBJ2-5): DTGVSQNPRHKITKRGQNVTFRCDPISEHNRLYWYRQTLGQGPEFLTYFQNEAQLEKSRLLSDRFSAERPKGSFSTLEIQRTEQGDSAMYLCASSRRTSGAQETQYFGPGTRLLVL.

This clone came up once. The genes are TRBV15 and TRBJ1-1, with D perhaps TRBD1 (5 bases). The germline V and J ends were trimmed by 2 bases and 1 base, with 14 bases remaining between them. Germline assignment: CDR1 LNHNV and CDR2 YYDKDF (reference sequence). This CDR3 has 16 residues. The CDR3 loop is CATSRPGKGPNTEAFF. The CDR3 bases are TGTGCCACCAGCAGACCAGGAAAGGGGCCGAACACTGAAGCTTTCTTT.

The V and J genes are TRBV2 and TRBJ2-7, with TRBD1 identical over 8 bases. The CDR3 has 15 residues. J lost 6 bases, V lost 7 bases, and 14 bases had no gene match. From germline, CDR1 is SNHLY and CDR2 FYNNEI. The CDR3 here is CASTRAGQGTGEQYV. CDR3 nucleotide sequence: TGTGCCAGCACTAGGGCAGGACAGGGTACTGGCGAGCAGTACGTC.

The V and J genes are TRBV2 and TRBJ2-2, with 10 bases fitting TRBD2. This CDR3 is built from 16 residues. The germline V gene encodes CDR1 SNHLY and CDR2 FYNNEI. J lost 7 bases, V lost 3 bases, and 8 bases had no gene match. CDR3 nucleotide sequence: TGTGCCAGCAGTGACCCACTAGCGGGGATACTCGGGGAGCTGTTTTTT. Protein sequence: CASSDPLAGILGELFF.

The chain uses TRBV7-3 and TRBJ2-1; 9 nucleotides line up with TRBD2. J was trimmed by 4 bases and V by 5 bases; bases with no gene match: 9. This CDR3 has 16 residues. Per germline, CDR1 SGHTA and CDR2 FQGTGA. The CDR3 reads CASSPDGLAKYNEQFF. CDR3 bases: TGTGCCAGCAGCCCTGATGGACTAGCGAAATACAATGAGCAGTTCTTC. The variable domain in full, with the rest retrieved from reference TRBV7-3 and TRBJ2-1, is GAGVSQTPSNKVTEKGKYVELRCDPISGHTALYWYRQSLGQGPEFLIYFQGTGAADDSGLPNDRFFAVRPEGSVSTLKIQRTERGDSAVYLCASSPDGLAKYNEQFFGPGTRLTVL.

CDR3 region: CASLVGPNTGELFF. The CDR3 DNA reads as TGTGCCAGTCTGGTGGGCCCGAACACCGGGGAGCTGTTTTTT. The chain couples TRBV19 to TRBJ2-2; D ambiguous. The CDR3 is 14 residues long. V was trimmed by 8 bases and J by 0 bases, leaving 10 bases between them. Germline loops: CDR1 LNHDA, CDR2 SQIVND (reference sequence).

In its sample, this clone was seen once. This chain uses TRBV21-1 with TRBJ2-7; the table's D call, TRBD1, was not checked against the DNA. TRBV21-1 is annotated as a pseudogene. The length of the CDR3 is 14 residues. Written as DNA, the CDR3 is TGTGCCAGCGGTCCCGGGACAGGCACCTACGAGCAGTACGTC. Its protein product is CASGPGTGTYEQYV.

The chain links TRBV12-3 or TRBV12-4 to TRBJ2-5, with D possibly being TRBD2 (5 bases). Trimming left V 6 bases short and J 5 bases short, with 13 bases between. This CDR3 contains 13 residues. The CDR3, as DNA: TGTGCCAGCAGAAAAACTAGTCGGGAGACCCAGTACTTC. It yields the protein CASRKTSRETQYF.

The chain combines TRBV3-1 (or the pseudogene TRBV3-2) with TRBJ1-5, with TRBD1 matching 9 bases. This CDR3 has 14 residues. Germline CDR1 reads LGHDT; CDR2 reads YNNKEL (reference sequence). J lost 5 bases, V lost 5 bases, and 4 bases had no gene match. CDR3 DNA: TGTGCCAGCAGCAACACAGGGGGCCATCAGCCCCAGCATTTT. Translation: CASSNTGGHQPQHF.

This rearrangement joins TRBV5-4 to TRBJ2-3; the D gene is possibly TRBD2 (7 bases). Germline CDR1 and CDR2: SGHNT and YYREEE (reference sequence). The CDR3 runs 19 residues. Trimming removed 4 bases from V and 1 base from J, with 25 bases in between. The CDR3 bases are TGTGCCAGCAGCCCGACGGGGCGGGGGCCCCTCGCGGGCACAGATACGCAGTATTTT. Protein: CASSPTGRGPLAGTDTQYF.

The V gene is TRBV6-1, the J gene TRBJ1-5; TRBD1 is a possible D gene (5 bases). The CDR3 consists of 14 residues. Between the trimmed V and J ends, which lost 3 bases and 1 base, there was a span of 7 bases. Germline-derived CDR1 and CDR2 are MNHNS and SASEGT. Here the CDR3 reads CASSEYRSNQPQHF. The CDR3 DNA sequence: TGTGCCAGCAGTGAGTACAGGAGCAATCAGCCCCAGCATTTT.

CDR3 sequence: CASSYKGLAKNIQYF. The CDR3 nucleotides are TGTGCCAGCAGCTACAAGGGGCTAGCCAAAAACATTCAGTACTTC. The chain couples TRBV13 to TRBJ2-4; D possibly corresponds to TRBD1 (5 bases). CDR3 length: 15 residues. Germline V CDR1 and CDR2: PRHDT, FYEKMQ (reference sequence). V shed 4 bases and J shed 0 bases, with 10 bases lying between them.

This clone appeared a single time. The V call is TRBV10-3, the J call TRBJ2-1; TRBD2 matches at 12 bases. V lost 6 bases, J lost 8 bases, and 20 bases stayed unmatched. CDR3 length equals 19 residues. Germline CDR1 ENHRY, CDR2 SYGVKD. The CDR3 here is CAISRRSSGGAYSVDEQFF. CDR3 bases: TGTGCCATCAGCCGTCGCTCTAGCGGGGGGGCCTATTCGGTCGATGAGCAGTTCTTC.

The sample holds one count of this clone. CDR3 coding DNA: TGTGCCAGCAGCACTGGACAGGGAACAGATACGCAGTATTTT. Translating it yields CASSTGQGTDTQYF. The chain couples TRBV5-5 to TRBJ2-3; 8 nucleotides agree with TRBD1. J gave up 3 bases and V 4 bases, and 4 bases lay outside the gene matches. The germline gives CDR1 SGHKS, CDR2 YYEKEE (reference sequence). This CDR3 has 14 residues.

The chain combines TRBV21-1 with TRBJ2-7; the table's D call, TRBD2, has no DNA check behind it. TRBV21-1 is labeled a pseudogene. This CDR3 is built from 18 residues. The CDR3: CASSNLSGRPTCSYEQYV. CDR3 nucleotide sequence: TGTGCCAGCAGCAATCTTAGCGGGAGGCCAACCTGCTCCTACGAGCAGTACGTC.